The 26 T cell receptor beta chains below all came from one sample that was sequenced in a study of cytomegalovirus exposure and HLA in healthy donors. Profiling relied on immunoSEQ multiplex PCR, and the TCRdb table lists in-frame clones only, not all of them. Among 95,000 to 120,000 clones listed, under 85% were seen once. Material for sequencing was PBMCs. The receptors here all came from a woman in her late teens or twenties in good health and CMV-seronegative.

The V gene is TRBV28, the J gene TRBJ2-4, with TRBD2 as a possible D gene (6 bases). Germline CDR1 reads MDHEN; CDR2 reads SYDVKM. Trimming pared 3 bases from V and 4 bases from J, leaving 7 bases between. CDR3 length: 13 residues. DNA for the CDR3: TGTGCCAGCAGTTTCGGGGGTAAAAACATTCAGTACTTC. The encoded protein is CASSFGGKNIQYF.

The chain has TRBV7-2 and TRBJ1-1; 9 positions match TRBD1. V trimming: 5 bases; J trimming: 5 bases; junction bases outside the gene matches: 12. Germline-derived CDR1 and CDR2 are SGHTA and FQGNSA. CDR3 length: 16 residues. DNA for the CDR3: TGTGCCAGCAGCCCATCCCCCCCGGGACAGGGAACTGAAGCTTTCTTT. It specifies CASSPSPPGQGTEAFF.

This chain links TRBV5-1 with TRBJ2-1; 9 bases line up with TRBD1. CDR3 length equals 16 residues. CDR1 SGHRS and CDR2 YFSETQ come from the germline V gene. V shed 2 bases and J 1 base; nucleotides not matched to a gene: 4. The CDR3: CASSLQGASSYNEQFF. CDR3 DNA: TGCGCCAGCAGCTTACAGGGGGCGAGTTCCTACAATGAGCAGTTCTTC.

The CDR3 protein is CASRRPGGPPYEQYF. The CDR3 nucleotides are TGTGCCAGCAGACGCCCGGGGGGGCCCCCCTACGAGCAGTACTTC. The genes are TRBV27 and TRBJ2-7, with 8 positions matching TRBD2. The V gene end was trimmed by 6 bases and the J gene end by 2 bases; junction bases not matched to a gene: 9. Germline V gives CDR1 MNHEY, CDR2 SMNVEV (reference sequence). This CDR3 has 15 amino acids.

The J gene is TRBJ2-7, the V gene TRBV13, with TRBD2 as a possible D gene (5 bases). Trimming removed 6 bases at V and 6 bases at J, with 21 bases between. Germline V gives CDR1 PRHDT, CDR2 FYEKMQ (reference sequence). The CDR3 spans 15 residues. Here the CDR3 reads CASSSRLMGRREQYF. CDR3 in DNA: TGTGCCAGCAGTTCGAGACTAATGGGAAGACGCGAGCAGTACTTC.

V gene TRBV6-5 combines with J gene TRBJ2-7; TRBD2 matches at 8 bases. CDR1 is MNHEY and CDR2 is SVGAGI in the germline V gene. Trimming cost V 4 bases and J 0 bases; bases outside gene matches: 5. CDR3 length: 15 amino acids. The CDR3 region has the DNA TGTGCCAGCAGTTCGGCGGGGGGCCCCTCCTACGAGCAGTACTTC. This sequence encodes CASSSAGGPSYEQYF.

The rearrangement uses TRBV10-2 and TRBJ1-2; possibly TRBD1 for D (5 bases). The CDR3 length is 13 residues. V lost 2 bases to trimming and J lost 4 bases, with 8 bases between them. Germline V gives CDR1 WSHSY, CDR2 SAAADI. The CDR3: CASSENRIYGYTF. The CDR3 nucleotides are TGCGCCAGCAGTGAGAACAGGATCTATGGCTACACCTTC.

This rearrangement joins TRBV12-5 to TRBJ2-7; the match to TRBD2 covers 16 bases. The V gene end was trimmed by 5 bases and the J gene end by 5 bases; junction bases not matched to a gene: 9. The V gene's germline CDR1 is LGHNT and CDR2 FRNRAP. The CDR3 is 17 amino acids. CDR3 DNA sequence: TGTGCTAGTGGTCTGGGACTAGCGGGGGGGCCCGTCGACGAGCAGTACTTC. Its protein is CASGLGLAGGPVDEQYF.

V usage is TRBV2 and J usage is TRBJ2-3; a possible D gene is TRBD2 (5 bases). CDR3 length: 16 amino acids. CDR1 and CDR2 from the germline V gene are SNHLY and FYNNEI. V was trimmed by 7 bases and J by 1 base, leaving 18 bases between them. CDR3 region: CASIGWRASRTDTQYF. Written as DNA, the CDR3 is TGTGCCAGCATTGGTTGGCGGGCAAGTCGCACAGATACGCAGTATTTT.

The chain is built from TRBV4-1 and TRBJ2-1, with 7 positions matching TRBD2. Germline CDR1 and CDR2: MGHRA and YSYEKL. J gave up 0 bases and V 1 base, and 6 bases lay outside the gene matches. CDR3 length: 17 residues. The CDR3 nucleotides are TGCGCCAGCAGCCAAGGACTAGCCCGAAGCTCCTACAATGAGCAGTTCTTC. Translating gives CASSQGLARSSYNEQFF.

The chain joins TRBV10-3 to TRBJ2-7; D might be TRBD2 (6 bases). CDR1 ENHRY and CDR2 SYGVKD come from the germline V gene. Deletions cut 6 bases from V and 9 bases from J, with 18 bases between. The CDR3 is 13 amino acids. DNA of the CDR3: TGTGCCATCAGGGATACCGGGACTGGGGTGCAGTACTTC. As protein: CAIRDTGTGVQYF.

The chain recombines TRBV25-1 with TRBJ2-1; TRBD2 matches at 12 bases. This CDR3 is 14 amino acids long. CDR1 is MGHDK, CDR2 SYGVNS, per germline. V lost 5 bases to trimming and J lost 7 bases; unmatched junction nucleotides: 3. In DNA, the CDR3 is TGTGCCAGCAGTCTAGCGGGGGGGGATAATGAGCAGTTCTTC. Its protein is CASSLAGGDNEQFF.

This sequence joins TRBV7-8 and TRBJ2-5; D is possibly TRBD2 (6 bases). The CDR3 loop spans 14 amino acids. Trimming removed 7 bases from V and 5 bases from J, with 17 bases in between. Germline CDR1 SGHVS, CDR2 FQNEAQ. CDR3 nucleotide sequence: TGTGCCAGCACCTATCGGGGGACCGGGGAGACCCAGTACTTC. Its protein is CASTYRGTGETQYF. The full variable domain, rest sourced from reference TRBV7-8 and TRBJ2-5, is GAGVSQSPRYKVAKRGQDVALRCDPISGHVSLFWYQQALGQGPEFLTYFQNEAQLDKSGLPSDRFFAERPEGSVSTLKIQRTQQEDSAVYLCASTYRGTGETQYFGPGTRLLVL.

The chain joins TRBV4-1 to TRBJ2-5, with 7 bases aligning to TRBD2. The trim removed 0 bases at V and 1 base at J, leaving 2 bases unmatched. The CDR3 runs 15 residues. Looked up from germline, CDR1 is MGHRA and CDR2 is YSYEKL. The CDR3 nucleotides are TGCGCCAGCAGCCAAGAGTGGGGGGGCCAAGAGACCCAGTACTTC. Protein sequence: CASSQEWGGQETQYF.

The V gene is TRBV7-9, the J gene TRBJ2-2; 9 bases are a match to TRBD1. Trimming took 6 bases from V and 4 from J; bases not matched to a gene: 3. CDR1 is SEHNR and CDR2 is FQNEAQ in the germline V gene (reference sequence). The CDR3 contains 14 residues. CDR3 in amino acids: CASRSDRGTGELFF. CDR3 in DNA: TGTGCCAGCAGATCGGACAGGGGCACCGGGGAGCTGTTTTTT.

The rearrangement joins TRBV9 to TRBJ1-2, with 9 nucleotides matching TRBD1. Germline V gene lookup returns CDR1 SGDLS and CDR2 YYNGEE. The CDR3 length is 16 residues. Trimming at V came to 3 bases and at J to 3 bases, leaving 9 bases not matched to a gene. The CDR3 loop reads CASSGAKGQGDYGYTF. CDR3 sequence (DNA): TGTGCCAGCAGCGGAGCCAAGGGACAGGGAGACTATGGCTACACCTTC.

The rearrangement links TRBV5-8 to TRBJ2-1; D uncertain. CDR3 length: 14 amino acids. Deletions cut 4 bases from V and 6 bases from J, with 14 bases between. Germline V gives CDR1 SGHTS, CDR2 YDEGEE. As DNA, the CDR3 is TGTGCCAGCAGCCAGGCACCACAGAGCAATGAGCAGTTCTTC. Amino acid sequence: CASSQAPQSNEQFF.

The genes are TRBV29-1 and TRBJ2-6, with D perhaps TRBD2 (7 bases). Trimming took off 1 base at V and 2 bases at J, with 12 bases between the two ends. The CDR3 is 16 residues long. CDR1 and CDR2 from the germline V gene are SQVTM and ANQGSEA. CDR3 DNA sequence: TGCAGCGTTGAAGTAGGGGAGGGGGCTGGGGCCAACGTCCTGACTTTC. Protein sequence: CSVEVGEGAGANVLTF.

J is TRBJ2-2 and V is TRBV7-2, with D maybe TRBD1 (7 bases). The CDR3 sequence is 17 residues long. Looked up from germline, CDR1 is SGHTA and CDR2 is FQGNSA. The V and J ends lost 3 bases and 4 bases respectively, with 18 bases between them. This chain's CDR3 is CASSFLYRGGSTGELFF. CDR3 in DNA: TGTGCCAGCAGCTTCCTTTACAGGGGAGGTAGCACCGGGGAGCTGTTTTTT.

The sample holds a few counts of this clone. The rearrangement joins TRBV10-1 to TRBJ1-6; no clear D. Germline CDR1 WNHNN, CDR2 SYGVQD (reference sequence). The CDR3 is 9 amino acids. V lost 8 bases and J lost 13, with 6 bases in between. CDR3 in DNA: TGCGCCAGCCCGGTTCCCCTCCACTTT. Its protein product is CASPVPLHF.

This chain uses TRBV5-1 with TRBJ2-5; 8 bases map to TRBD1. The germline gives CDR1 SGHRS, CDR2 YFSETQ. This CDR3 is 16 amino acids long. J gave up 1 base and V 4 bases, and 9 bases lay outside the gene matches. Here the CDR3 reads CASSPRTGWVQETQYF. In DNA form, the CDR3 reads TGCGCCAGCAGCCCCAGGACAGGGTGGGTCCAAGAGACCCAGTACTTC.

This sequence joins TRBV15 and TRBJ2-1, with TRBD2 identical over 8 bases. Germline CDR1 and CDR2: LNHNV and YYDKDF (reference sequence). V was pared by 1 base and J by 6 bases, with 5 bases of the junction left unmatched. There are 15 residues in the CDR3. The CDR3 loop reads CATSRARTSRNEQFF. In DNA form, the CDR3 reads TGTGCCACCAGCAGAGCCAGGACTAGCCGCAATGAGCAGTTCTTC.

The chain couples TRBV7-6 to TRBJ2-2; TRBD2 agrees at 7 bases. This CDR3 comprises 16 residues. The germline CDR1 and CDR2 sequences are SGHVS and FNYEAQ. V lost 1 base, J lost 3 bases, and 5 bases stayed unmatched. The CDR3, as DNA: TGTGCCAGCAGCTTAGGTCCTAGCGGAGACACCGGGGAGCTGTTTTTT. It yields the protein CASSLGPSGDTGELFF.

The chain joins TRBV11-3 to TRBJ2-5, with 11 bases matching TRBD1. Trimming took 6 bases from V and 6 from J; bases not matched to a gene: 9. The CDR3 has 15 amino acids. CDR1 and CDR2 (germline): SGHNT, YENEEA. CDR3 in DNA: TGTGCCAGCAGTCGTGGACAGGGGGCGGTCCAGACCCAGTACTTC. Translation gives CASSRGQGAVQTQYF.

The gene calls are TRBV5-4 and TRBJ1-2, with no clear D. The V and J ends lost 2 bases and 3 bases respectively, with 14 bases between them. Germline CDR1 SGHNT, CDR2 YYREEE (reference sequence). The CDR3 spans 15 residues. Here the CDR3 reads CASSFRDFFHYGYTF. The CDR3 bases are TGTGCCAGCAGCTTCCGTGACTTTTTCCACTATGGCTACACCTTC.

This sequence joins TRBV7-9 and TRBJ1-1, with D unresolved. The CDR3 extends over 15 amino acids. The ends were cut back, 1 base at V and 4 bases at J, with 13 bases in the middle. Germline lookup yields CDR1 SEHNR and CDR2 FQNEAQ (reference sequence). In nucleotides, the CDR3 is TGTGCCAGCAGCTTAGAGAGGCGCGGTAGCACTGAAGCTTTCTTT. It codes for CASSLERRGSTEAFF.